This entry is about one TCR beta chain. The CDR3 totals 16 residues. Germline assignment: CDR1 SGHKS and CDR2 YYEKEE (reference sequence). Trimming at V came to 2 bases and at J to 4 bases, leaving 5 bases not matched to a gene. Combining a sample-barcoded 5' primer with a J-beta primer mix, a second PCR ran for roughly 7 to 11 cycles. TCRdb re-analysed the 5' RACE reads in MiXCR, keeping a single row per CDR3 protein. This table has about 1.4 million distinct CDR3 sequences, 59% appearing once. This sample was taken from a study of blood T cells in healthy people across ages. Material: blood. The TCR sequence derives from a man between 18 and 35 years old in good health. The chain has TRBV5-5 and TRBJ2-3, with 12 nucleotides matching TRBD2. The DNA for the CDR3 is TGTGCCAGCAGCTTAAGTTCTAGCGGGAGGGCAGATACGCAGTATTTT. This translates into CASSLSSSGRADTQYF.